This TCR beta chain was profiled in a study of shared clonotypes between healthy human individuals (dated by TCRdb to between 2020 and 2021). Concerning the study at large: A few men and a couple of women, aged 18 to 49 years, made up the cohort. Per donor, three plates each were used for CD4 naive and CD4 memory, two for CD8 naive, and one for CD8 memory. The study deeply sequenced blood TCR repertoires of five healthy adults to estimate repertoire size and the extent of clonotype sharing between individuals. To increase sequencing depth and limit assay-specific biases, TCR repertoire library preparation and sequencing were carried out by different laboratories using diverse techniques. Leukapheresis yielded between about 0.94 and 8.9 billion PBMCs per donor. Results the study describes overall, beyond this receptor: Sharing across a few donors was observed for about 5% of naive CD4, 3.5% of naive CD8, roughly 2.3% of memory CD4, and less than 0.45% of memory CD8 clonotypes. Sampling was restricted to blood, and TCR repertoires in tissue are likely to differ from TCR repertoires in blood. Estimated clonotype richness was generally larger for naive than for memory subsets. Even with the large sequencing depth, rarefaction of the sorted-subset datasets indicated that sequencing was incomplete. Pairwise subsampling led to the expectation that sequencing depth would affect the degree of clonotype sharing among donors. Clonotypes shared by all four sorted-subset donors showed higher generation probabilities than non-shared clonotypes. The small number of donors limited the genetic and exposure-history diversity represented.

The donors were healthy, HIV-negative adults who had no recently reported acute infections or vaccinations. Every donor was a Caucasian adult living in Nashville, Tennessee, USA. CD4+ T cells were enriched by magnetic negative selection, after which naive cells were positively selected on CD45RA and the negative fraction was taken as the memory subset. Blood was collected by leukapheresis, and PBMCs were isolated by Ficoll-Histopaque density gradient centrifugation and then cryopreserved in liquid nitrogen vapor phase. Analytical flow cytometry was used to check the purity and quantity of every magnetically sorted T cell population. Each sorted fraction had its genomic DNA isolated and then quantified by UV absorbance on a Nanodrop 2000c. Using the deep immunoSEQ assay, TCR CDR3 regions were amplified from genomic DNA by multiplex PCR. Extracted genomic DNA from each cell subset was distributed evenly across all wells of several immunoSEQ 96-well plates, and each plate was treated as a replicate. For sorted subsets, each replicate PCR was loaded with approximately 200 ng genomic DNA, equivalent to 25,000 to 35,000 T cell genomes. The purified libraries were quantified using a Qubit 3.0 fluorometer, sized with a Bioanalyzer 2100, and then quantified again using the KAPA Library Quantification kit. Each immunoSEQ 96-well plate was sequenced on its own single-read 150-cycle Illumina NextSeq 550 flow cell. The study's processing was this. Because only junctional sequences without quality scores were contained in the immunoSEQ output, filtering matching that applied to full-length reads could not be performed. Sequences were annotated with PyIR, a Python wrapper for IgBLAST v1.9, and V/J genes and CDR3 were assigned using IMGT germline references. Reads were removed for weak V/J assignments (E-value above 1e-6), missing CDR3, stop codons, out-of-frame junctions, or ambiguous translated residues. V3J clonotypes were defined as sequences sharing the same inferred V gene, J gene, and CDR3 amino acid sequence. Percentage overlap between repertoires was calculated by dividing the number of shared unique clonotypes by the size of the smaller repertoire. Repertoire richness was assessed with RTK rarefaction, the Chao1 estimator, and Recon v2.1 estimates of unobserved clonotypes. Generation probabilities were computed with OLGA for all TCRbeta clonotypes obtained by the gDNA method from a handful of donors. TCRdb re-hosts the immuneACCESS table, in-frame sequences only. Its copies lack some clones; in the studies checked, an unresolved V gene accounts for under half of them, and the cause for the rest is not known. V and J calls plus clone size are reproduced from that table; the DNA served to infer D and trimming. A total of some 1,100,000 clones appear in this sample, around 78% of them only once. The ten largest clones take up more than 0.5% of the sample.

In this sample, this clone turned up once. Its antigen specificity is not known. Per-nucleotide qualities are absent, and no much larger clonotype sits a single base away. Specimen: memory CD4+ T cells from PBMCs. What this sample's cell subset or site label stands for: CD45RA-negative fraction. The source of this sequence is a man younger than 35 in good health. Some clones in this sample may be carry-over from other donors' samples.

DNA sequence: TGCGCCAGCAGCCAAGAGCGGGGACAAAGCTCCTACGAGCAGTACTTC. It encodes CASSQERGQSSYEQYF. This chain joins TRBV4-1 to TRBJ2-7; the D call is possibly TRBD1 or TRBD2, each sharing 6 bases. The CDR3, from cysteine to phenylalanine, totals 16 residues. The only DNA kept is the CDR3, 48 bases in frame from the first base. CDR1 and CDR2 were assigned from the germline V gene as MGHRA and YSYEKL. V is cut by 0 bases and J by 0 bases, and the space between the germline ends is 12 bases.